These 13 T cell receptor beta chains came from one sample sequenced in a study of shared clonotypes between healthy human individuals. Profiling relied on immunoSEQ multiplex PCR, and the TCRdb table lists in-frame clones only, not all of them. The repertoire holds a few hundred thousand clones, with over 75% as singletons. Input material: memory CD8+ T cells sorted from blood. Subset denoted: CD45RO+ cells pooled with CCR7-negative TemRA cells. The origin of the receptors is a man aged 18 to 35 in good health.

The chain uses TRBV5-4 and TRBJ2-7, with 7 nucleotides matching TRBD2. The CDR3 covers 14 residues. Trimming cost V 4 bases and J 3 bases; bases outside gene matches: 7. The V gene's germline CDR1 is SGHNT and CDR2 YYREEE (reference sequence). The CDR3 reads CASSPPGGSYEQYF. As DNA, the CDR3 is TGTGCCAGCAGCCCCCCGGGCGGGAGCTACGAGCAGTACTTC.

V gene TRBV5-1 combines with J gene TRBJ2-2; 9 bases fit TRBD2. There are 17 residues in the CDR3. Germline CDR1 and CDR2: SGHRS and YFSETQ. Trimming removed 0 bases from V and 3 bases from J; junction bases left unmatched: 6. In DNA, the CDR3 is TGCGCCAGCAGCTTGGCGGCTAGCGGGATGTACACCGGGGAGCTGTTTTTT. This gives the protein CASSLAASGMYTGELFF.

This rearrangement joins TRBV4-2 to TRBJ1-1; D unresolved. Germline V CDR1 and CDR2: LGHNA, YNFKEQ. V was trimmed by 4 bases and J by 7 bases, leaving 22 bases between them. The CDR3 has 16 residues. CDR3: CASSPITDGRTFEAFF. In DNA, the CDR3 is TGTGCCAGCAGCCCTATTACTGACGGACGGACCTTTGAAGCTTTCTTT.

This clone was observed at least ten times. The V gene is TRBV2, the J gene TRBJ2-1; 9 bases agree with TRBD2. The CDR3 loop spans 16 amino acids. CDR1 is SNHLY and CDR2 is FYNNEI in the germline V gene. Trimming at V came to 10 bases and at J to 0 bases, leaving 10 bases not matched to a gene. This CDR3 is CAIKRTSESSYNEQFF. The CDR3 DNA is TGTGCCATCAAAAGGACTAGCGAGAGCTCCTACAATGAGCAGTTCTTC.

On this clone itself: Distinct nucleotide sequences in the sample also encode this CDR3. V usage is TRBV5-4 and J usage is TRBJ2-2; unclear D gene. V was trimmed by 1 base and J by 4 bases, leaving 5 bases between them. This CDR3 has 13 amino acids. The germline V gene has CDR1 SGHNT and CDR2 YYREEE (reference sequence). The CDR3 DNA reads as TGTGCCAGCAGCTTGAGTGGCACCGGGGAGCTGTTTTTT. It is translated as CASSLSGTGELFF.

This clone showed up just once. The rearrangement links TRBV7-3 to TRBJ2-7; 8 bases line up with TRBD1. The J segment lost 3 bases and the V segment lost 4 bases, leaving 8 bases of the junction unmatched. The CDR3 extends over 15 amino acids. From germline, CDR1 is SGHTA and CDR2 FQGTGA. CDR3 sequence: CASSSRQGPSYEQYF. CDR3 DNA: TGTGCCAGCAGCTCTAGACAGGGGCCGAGCTACGAGCAGTACTTC.

V and J are TRBV5-4 and TRBJ1-4; D might be TRBD1 (6 bases). The V and J ends lost 2 bases and 6 bases respectively, with 14 bases between them. Germline loops: CDR1 SGHNT, CDR2 YYREEE (reference sequence). The CDR3 runs to 15 residues. For the CDR3, the DNA is TGTGCCAGCAGCTTTTTGGGGGCCCGGGATGAAAAACTGTTTTTT. Translation: CASSFLGARDEKLFF.

This chain uses TRBV7-9 with TRBJ1-1, with D tentatively TRBD1 (5 bases). This CDR3 has 17 residues. Deletions cut 7 bases from V and 1 base from J, with 22 bases between. Germline-derived CDR1 and CDR2 are SEHNR and FQNEAQ (reference sequence). The CDR3 DNA reads TGTGCCAGCACCAACTTGGGGACGGGTGGGGCGAACACTGAAGCTTTCTTT. Translated: CASTNLGTGGANTEAFF.

The chain couples TRBV5-1 to TRBJ2-1; TRBD2 matches at 13 bases. This CDR3 has 17 residues. V dropped 1 base and J dropped 8; count of bases not matched to a gene: 9. Germline values: CDR1 SGHRS, CDR2 YFSETQ. CDR3 in DNA: TGCGCCAGCAGCTTGATCGGACTAGCGGGAGTCTTCGATGAGCAGTTCTTC. Translated: CASSLIGLAGVFDEQFF.

The J gene is TRBJ2-1, the V gene TRBV4-1; D assignment may be TRBD1 or TRBD2 (5 bases each). The V gene lost 1 base and the J gene lost 6 bases, with 13 bases spanning the gap. Per the germline V gene, CDR1 is MGHRA and CDR2 is YSYEKL. This CDR3 has 15 residues. CDR3 coding DNA: TGCGCCAGCAGCCAAGTTCCGGGGCGCGGCAATGAGCAGTTCTTC. Protein product: CASSQVPGRGNEQFF.

The rearrangement uses TRBV30 and TRBJ2-7; D remains ambiguous. This CDR3 spans 14 amino acids. Germline CDR1 and CDR2: GTSNPN and SVGIG (reference sequence). V was cut by 0 bases and J by 7 bases, with 16 bases left in between. The DNA for the CDR3 is TGTGCCTGGAGTGTACGACCCCAAATTGGGGAGCAGTACTTC. Amino acids: CAWSVRPQIGEQYF.

The chain recombines TRBV19 with TRBJ1-6; D perhaps matches TRBD1 (5 bases). Deletions cut 9 bases from V and 0 bases from J, with 15 bases between. The CDR3 extends over 16 amino acids. Germline CDR1 is LNHDA and CDR2 is SQIVND (reference sequence). The CDR3 DNA reads as TGTGCCAGCATGGACATGGTGAGCTCCTATAATTCACCCCTCCACTTT. Protein: CASMDMVSSYNSPLHF.

The J gene is TRBJ1-3, the V gene TRBV5-4; D is possibly TRBD1 (6 bases). This CDR3 spans 15 amino acids. Trimming stripped 3 bases from V and 0 bases from J, with 10 bases between. CDR1 is SGHNT and CDR2 is YYREEE in the germline V gene (reference sequence). CDR3 loop: CASSSDRYSGNTIYF. In DNA form, the CDR3 reads TGTGCCAGCAGCTCCGACAGGTACTCTGGAAACACCATATATTTT. The whole variable domain, filled in from reference TRBV5-4 and TRBJ1-3, reads ETGVTQSPTHLIKTRGQQVTLRCSSQSGHNTVSWYQQALGQGPQFIFQYYREEENGRGNFPPRFSGLQFPNYSSELNVNALELDDSALYLCASSSDRYSGNTIYFGEGSWLTVV.